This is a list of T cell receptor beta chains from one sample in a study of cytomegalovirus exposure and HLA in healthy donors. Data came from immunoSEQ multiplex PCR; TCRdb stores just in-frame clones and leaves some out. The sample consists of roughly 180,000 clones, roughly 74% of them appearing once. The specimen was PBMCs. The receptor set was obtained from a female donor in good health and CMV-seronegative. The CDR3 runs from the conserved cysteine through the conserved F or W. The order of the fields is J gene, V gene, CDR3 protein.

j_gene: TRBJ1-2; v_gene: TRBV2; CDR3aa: CATTTVYYGYTF
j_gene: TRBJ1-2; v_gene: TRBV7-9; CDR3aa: CASSWVTVNYGYTF
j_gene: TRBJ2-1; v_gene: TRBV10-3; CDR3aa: CAISKIRDRVDNEQFF
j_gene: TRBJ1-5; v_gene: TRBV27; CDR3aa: CASRQGASNQPQHF
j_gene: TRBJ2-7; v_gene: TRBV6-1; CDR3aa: CASSEFSPGWPYEQYF
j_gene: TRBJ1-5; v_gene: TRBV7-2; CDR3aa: CASSPVDRVRQPQHF
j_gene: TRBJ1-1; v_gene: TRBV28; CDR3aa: CASSFMRDTEAFF
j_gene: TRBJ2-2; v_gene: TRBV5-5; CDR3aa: CASSSWPGTGENTGELFF
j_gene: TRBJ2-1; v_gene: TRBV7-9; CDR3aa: CASSPSVGSYNEQFF
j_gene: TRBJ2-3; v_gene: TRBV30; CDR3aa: CAWTGISRDTQYF
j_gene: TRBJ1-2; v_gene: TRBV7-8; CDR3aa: CASSPAKSGYHYGYTF
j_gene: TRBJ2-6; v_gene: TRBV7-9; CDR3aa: CATTRGGTSGANVLTF
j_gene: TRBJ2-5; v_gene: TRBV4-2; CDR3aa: CASSQDLQSQETQYF
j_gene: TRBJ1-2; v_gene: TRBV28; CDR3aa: CASSLAGTDFNYGYTF
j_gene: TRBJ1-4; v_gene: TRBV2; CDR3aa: CASSPDRGGEKLFF
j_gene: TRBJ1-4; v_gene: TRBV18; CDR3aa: CASSPPRTLGEKLFF
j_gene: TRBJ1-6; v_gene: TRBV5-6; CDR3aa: CASSLSAGRSDNSPLHF
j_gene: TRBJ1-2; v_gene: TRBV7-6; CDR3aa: CASSSGQGVDVGYTF
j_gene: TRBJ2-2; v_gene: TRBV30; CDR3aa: CAWSFGGVLTGELFF
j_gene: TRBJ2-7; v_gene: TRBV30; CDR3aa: CAWREGYSYEQYF
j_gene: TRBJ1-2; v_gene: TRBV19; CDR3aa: CASSKLTGEGYGYTF
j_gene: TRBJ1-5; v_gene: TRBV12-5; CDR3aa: CASGRGLGPVLSQPQHF
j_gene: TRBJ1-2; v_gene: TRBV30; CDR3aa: CAWSGPLWDRYYGYTF
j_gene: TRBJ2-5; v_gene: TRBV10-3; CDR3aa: CAISAGQGAREQYF
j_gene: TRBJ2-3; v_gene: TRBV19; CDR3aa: CARRTNTDTQYF
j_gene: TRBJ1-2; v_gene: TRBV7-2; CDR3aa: CASSRVEANYGYTF
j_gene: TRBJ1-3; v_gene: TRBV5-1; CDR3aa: CASSLETQATAGNTIYF
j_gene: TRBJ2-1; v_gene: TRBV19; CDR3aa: CASSIAGDNEQFF
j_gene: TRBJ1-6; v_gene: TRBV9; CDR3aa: CASSTSGTRNSPLHF
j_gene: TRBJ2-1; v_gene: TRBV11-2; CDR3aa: CASSPTGAIYNEQFF
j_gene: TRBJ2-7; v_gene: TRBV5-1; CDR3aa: CASSRGQGAYEQYF
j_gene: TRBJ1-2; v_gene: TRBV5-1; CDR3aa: CASSLGGRNGYTF